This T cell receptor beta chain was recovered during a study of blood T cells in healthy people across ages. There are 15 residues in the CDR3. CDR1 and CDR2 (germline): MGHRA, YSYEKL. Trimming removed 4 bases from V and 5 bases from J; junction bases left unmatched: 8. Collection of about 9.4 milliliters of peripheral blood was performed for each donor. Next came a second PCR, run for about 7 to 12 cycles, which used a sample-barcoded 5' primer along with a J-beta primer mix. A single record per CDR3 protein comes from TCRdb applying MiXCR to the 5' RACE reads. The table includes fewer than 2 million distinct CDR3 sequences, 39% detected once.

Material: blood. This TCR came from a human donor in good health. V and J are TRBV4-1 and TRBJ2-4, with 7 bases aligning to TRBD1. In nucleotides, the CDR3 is TGCGCCAGCAGCCTTCACGACAGGGATCAAAACATTCAGTACTTC. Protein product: CASSLHDRDQNIQYF.